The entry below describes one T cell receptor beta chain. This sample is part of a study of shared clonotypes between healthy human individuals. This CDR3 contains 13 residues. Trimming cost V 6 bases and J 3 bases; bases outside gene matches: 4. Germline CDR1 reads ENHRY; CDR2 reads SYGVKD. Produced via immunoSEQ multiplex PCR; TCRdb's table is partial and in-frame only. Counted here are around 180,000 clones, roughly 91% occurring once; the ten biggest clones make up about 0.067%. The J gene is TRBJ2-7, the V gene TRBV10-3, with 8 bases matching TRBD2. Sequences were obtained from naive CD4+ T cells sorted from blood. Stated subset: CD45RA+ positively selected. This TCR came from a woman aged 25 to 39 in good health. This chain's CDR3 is CAISTTSVYEQYF. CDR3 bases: TGTGCCATCAGCACGACTAGCGTCTACGAGCAGTACTTC.